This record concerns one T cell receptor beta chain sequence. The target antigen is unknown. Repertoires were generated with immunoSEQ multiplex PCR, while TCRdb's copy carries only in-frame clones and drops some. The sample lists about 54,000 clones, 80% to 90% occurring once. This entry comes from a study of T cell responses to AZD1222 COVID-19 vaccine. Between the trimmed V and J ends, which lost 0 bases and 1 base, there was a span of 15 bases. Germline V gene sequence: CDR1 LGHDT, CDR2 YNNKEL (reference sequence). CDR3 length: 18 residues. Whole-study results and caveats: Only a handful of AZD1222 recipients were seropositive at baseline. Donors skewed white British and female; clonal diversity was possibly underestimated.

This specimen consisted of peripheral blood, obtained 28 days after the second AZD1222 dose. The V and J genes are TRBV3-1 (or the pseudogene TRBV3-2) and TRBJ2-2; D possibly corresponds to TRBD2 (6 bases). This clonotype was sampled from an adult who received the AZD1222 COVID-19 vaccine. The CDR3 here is CASSQEGGRQVNTGELFF. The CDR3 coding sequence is TGTGCCAGCAGCCAAGAAGGAGGGCGGCAGGTGAACACCGGGGAGCTGTTTTTT.